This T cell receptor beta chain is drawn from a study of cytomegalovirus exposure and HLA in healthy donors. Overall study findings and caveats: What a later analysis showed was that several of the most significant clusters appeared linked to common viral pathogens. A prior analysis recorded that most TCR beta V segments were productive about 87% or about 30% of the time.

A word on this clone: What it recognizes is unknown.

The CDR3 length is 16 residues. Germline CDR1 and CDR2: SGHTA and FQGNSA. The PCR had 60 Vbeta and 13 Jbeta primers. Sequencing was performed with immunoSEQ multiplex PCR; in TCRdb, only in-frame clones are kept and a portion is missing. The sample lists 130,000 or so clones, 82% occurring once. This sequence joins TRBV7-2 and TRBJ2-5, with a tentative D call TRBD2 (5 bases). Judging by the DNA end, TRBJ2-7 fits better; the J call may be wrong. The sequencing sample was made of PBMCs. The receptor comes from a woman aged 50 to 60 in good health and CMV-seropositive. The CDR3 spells CASSSSWEPYYYEQYF. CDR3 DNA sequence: TGTGCCAGCAGTTCATCGTGGGAGCCTTACTACTACGAGCAGTACTTC.